These 17 T cell receptor beta chains were all obtained from the same sample, sequenced in a study of CD8+ T cells in alopecia areata. Treatment in this sample: oral pan-JAK inhibitor, 5-10 mg twice daily. RNA was isolated and reverse transcribed to cDNA, the sequencing template. Sequencing used immunoSEQ multiplex PCR; TCRdb keeps in-frame clones, though not all of them. This table holds approximately 200,000 clones, roughly 64% found once. The sample in question was CD4+ T cells sorted from blood, obtained at week 24, from a patient treated with tofacitinib. These receptors all stem from a human donor with alopecia areata.

The chain joins TRBV7-3 to TRBJ2-5, with D perhaps matching TRBD2 (7 bases). This CDR3 region has 13 residues. From germline, CDR1 is SGHTA and CDR2 FQGTGA. V was pared by 5 bases and J by 1 base, with 8 bases between. The chain's CDR3 is CASSAGAQETQYF. For the CDR3, the DNA is TGTGCCAGCAGCGCGGGGGCCCAAGAGACCCAGTACTTC.

V gene TRBV29-1 combines with J gene TRBJ2-2; no definite D call. Germline assignment: CDR1 SQVTM and CDR2 ANQGSEA. The CDR3 covers 11 residues. V was trimmed by 4 bases and J by 7 bases, leaving 7 bases between them. The CDR3 DNA sequence: TGCAGCGTTGGCTCGTACGGGGAGCTGTTTTTT. Translating gives CSVGSYGELFF.

The rearrangement joins TRBV7-9 to TRBJ1-2; D ambiguous. V was cut by 1 base and J by 6 bases, with 6 bases left in between. The CDR3 has 12 residues. CDR1 is SEHNR and CDR2 is FQNEAQ in the germline V gene (reference sequence). The CDR3 here is CASSLGGDGYTF. CDR3 nucleotide sequence: TGTGCCAGCAGCTTAGGAGGAGATGGCTACACCTTC.

CDR3 sequence (DNA): TGTGCCAGCAGCCCCTTGACAGGGGAGGATGGCTACACCTTC. Translation gives CASSPLTGEDGYTF. The chain is built from TRBV5-4 and TRBJ1-2; 8 bases map to TRBD1. The CDR3 consists of 14 residues. The germline CDR1 and CDR2 sequences are SGHNT and YYREEE (reference sequence). The V and J ends lost 4 bases and 6 bases, in that order; junction bases with no gene match: 8.

This clone was detected only a few times. The V call is TRBV28, the J call TRBJ2-5; 7 bases align to TRBD2. Trimming at V came to 7 bases and at J to 2 bases, leaving 10 bases not matched to a gene. In germline, CDR1 is MDHEN, CDR2 SYDVKM. This CDR3 has 15 residues. The CDR3 here is CASTPNLGGQETQYF. The CDR3 DNA reads TGTGCCAGCACGCCAAACCTCGGGGGGCAAGAGACCCAGTACTTC.

This clone was counted between two and nine times. V usage is TRBV29-1 and J usage is TRBJ2-7, with TRBD2 identical over 7 bases. V gave up 4 bases and J gave up 3 bases; unmatched junction bases: 6. CDR3 length: 13 residues. CDR1 and CDR2 (germline): SQVTM, ANQGSEA. CDR3 nucleotides: TGCAGCGTTGCTCCAAGCGGGAACTACGAGCAGTACTTC. Translated: CSVAPSGNYEQYF.

This clone was observed many times. This chain joins TRBV5-1 and TRBJ2-3, with D unresolved. V was shortened by 2 bases and J by 2 bases, with 15 bases between the two germline ends. The length of the CDR3 is 16 residues. From germline, CDR1 is SGHRS and CDR2 YFSETQ. The CDR3 reads CASSLGGRTNTDTQYF. The CDR3 nucleotides are TGCGCCAGCAGCTTAGGCGGAAGGACGAACACAGATACGCAGTATTTT.

The chain combines TRBV7-3 with TRBJ2-7; D not certain. There are 13 residues in the CDR3. Germline loops: CDR1 SGHTA, CDR2 FQGTGA. Trimming stripped 0 bases from V and 6 bases from J, with 9 bases between. The CDR3 spells CASSLTLNGEQYF. The CDR3 bases are TGTGCCAGCAGCTTAACCCTGAACGGCGAGCAGTACTTC.

The chain employs TRBV7-2 and TRBJ1-1; D is perhaps TRBD1 (5 bases). V was clipped by 6 bases and J by 1 base, with 12 bases between them. CDR3 length: 14 amino acids. Germline assignment: CDR1 SGHTA and CDR2 FQGNSA. The CDR3 DNA reads TGTGCCAGCAGTCAAAGGGGTGGGAACACTGAAGCTTTCTTT. Translating it yields CASSQRGGNTEAFF.

The chain carries TRBV27 and TRBJ1-1; D remains unclear. The germline CDR1 and CDR2 sequences are MNHEY and SMNVEV (reference sequence). V lost 6 bases, J lost 5 bases, and 19 bases lay in between. The CDR3 has 15 amino acids. The CDR3 DNA sequence: TGTGCCAGCAGCGGACCCGGAGCGGGGTTTACTGAAGCTTTCTTT. This gives the protein CASSGPGAGFTEAFF.

The chain uses TRBV4-1 and TRBJ2-5; D is perhaps TRBD1 or TRBD2 (6 bases each). V was pared by 0 bases and J by 5 bases, with 13 bases between. The CDR3 covers 15 residues. Per the germline V gene, CDR1 is MGHRA and CDR2 is YSYEKL. CDR3 sequence reads: CASSQDSGGRETQYF. CDR3 in DNA: TGCGCCAGCAGCCAAGATTCTGGGGGGCGGGAGACCCAGTACTTC.

This clone has only one observation. The chain uses TRBV5-1 and TRBJ2-7, with 8 nucleotides matching TRBD2. The CDR3 sequence is 17 residues long. Germline trimming cut 2 bases from V and 0 bases from J; bases unmatched to any gene: 10. Germline CDR1 reads SGHRS; CDR2 reads YFSETQ. The CDR3 sequence is CASSFRLAGTTSYEQYF. In nucleotides, the CDR3 is TGCGCCAGCAGCTTCAGGCTAGCGGGTACCACCTCCTACGAGCAGTACTTC. The full variable domain, rest sourced from reference TRBV5-1 and TRBJ2-7, is KAGVTQTPRYLIKTRGQQVTLSCSPISGHRSVSWYQQTPGQGLQFLFEYFSETQRNKGNFPGRFSGRQFSNSRSEMNVSTLELGDSALYLCASSFRLAGTTSYEQYFGPGTRLTVT.

This chain connects TRBV6-6 to TRBJ2-7; possible D gene TRBD1, 6 bases. V gave up 4 bases and J gave up 6 bases, with 13 bases separating them. Looked up from germline, CDR1 is MNHNY and CDR2 is SVGAGI (reference sequence). This CDR3 has 13 amino acids. This CDR3 is CASSSTTGSEQYF. The CDR3 coding sequence is TGTGCCAGCAGTTCCACCACAGGGTCCGAGCAGTACTTC.

This clone was observed a single time. The V call is TRBV6-5, the J call TRBJ1-1; D is perhaps TRBD1 (5 bases). Trimming pared 8 bases from V and 4 bases from J, leaving 14 bases between. The length of the CDR3 is 13 residues. Germline V gene sequence: CDR1 MNHEY, CDR2 SVGAGI. CDR3 sequence: CASLRGRGTEAFF. CDR3 nucleotide sequence: TGTGCCAGCTTAAGGGGCAGAGGCACTGAAGCTTTCTTT.

The gene calls are TRBV7-2 and TRBJ2-7, with TRBD1 identical over 7 bases. Trimming at V came to 5 bases and at J to 4 bases, leaving 8 bases not matched to a gene. From germline, CDR1 is SGHTA and CDR2 FQGNSA. The CDR3 is 14 residues long. The CDR3 is CASSRRTGEYEQYF. The CDR3, as DNA: TGTGCCAGCAGCCGACGAACAGGGGAGTACGAGCAGTACTTC.

The chain joins TRBV7-9 to TRBJ2-7; D gene unclear. V lost 5 bases and J 6 bases, leaving 8 bases between the germline ends. The germline V gene encodes CDR1 SEHNR and CDR2 FQNEAQ (reference sequence). This CDR3 is built from 11 residues. CDR3 nucleotides: TGTGCCAGCAGCCCAAACCTCGAGCAGTACTTC. Its protein product is CASSPNLEQYF.

The CDR3 here is CASSAGASYNEQFF. For the CDR3, the DNA is TGTGCCAGCAGCGCAGGGGCCTCCTACAATGAGCAGTTCTTC. The rearrangement uses TRBV7-9 and TRBJ2-1; D is perhaps TRBD1 (6 bases). Trimming removed 5 bases from V and 0 bases from J, with 8 bases in between. Looked up from germline, CDR1 is SEHNR and CDR2 is FQNEAQ (reference sequence). CDR3 length equals 14 residues.